Listed below are T cell receptor beta chains from one sample, sequenced in a study of persistence of HIV-infected CD4 T cells. Sequenced by immunoSEQ multiplex PCR; TCRdb stores in-frame clones only, minus some. This table has 50,000 to 65,000 clones, less than 85% appearing once. No antigens are known for them. Sample: CD4+ T cells sorted from PBMCs after approximately 19-hour stimulation, taken from a patient who received antiretroviral therapy. These receptors all come from an adult man with HIV who was CMV-seropositive. The CDR3 runs from the conserved cysteine through the conserved F or W. Fields, in order: D gene, CDR3 length, clone size, V gene, J gene, CDR3 DNA, CDR3 protein. D genes are given only for firm matches. Clone size, where shown, is once, few, many, or a class for clones that have expanded.

>NA|12|NA|TRBV6-6|TRBJ1-2
TGTGCCAGCAGTTACCAGGAAAATGGCTACACCTTC
CASSYQENGYTF
>NA|12|NA|TRBV10-3|TRBJ2-7
TGTGCCATCAGTGCCGGTTCCTACGAGCAGTACTTC
CAISAGSYEQYF
>NA|14|many|TRBV9|TRBJ2-7
TGTGCCAGCAGCGTAGATGGACTATCCTACGAGCAGTACTTC
CASSVDGLSYEQYF
>NA|16|NA|TRBV4-1|TRBJ1-6
TGCGCCAGCAGCCAAGTATCGGGCACGAATAATTCACCCCTCCACTTT
CASSQVSGTNNSPLHF
>TRBD2|18|once|TRBV2|TRBJ2-3
TGTGCCAGCAGTGAAGCAGGGCGGGGGGCTACCTACACAGATACGCAGTATTTT
CASSEAGRGATYTDTQYF
>NA|15|NA|TRBV5-5|TRBJ1-5
TGTGCCAGCAGCTTGGCCGTGGGGAGCAATCAGCCCCAGCATTTT
CASSLAVGSNQPQHF
>TRBD2|15|NA|TRBV9|TRBJ2-1
TGTGCCAGCAGCCCGGGGGGTAGCCGTATATATGAGCAGTTCTTC
CASSPGGSRIYEQFF
>NA|14|few|TRBV19|TRBJ1-6
TGTGCCAGTTCCCTATCAAAAGGGAATTCACCCCTCCACTTT
CASSLSKGNSPLHF
>NA|18|NA|TRBV4-2|TRBJ1-6
TGTGCCAGCAGCCACCTCGGCGGAGGGAGCTCCTATAATTCACCCCTCCACTTT
CASSHLGGGSSYNSPLHF
>TRBD1|15|NA|TRBV7-8|TRBJ1-4
TGTGCCAGCAGCCTAGCCGGGACAGGGGATGAAAAACTGTTTTTT
CASSLAGTGDEKLFF
>TRBD1|15|NA|TRBV30|TRBJ1-1
TGTGCCTGGAGTCGCGCGGACAGGGAGGGAACTGAAGCTTTCTTT
CAWSRADREGTEAFF
>TRBD1|14|once|TRBV30|TRBJ1-4
TGTGCCTGGAGGGACCGGGACAGACCTGAAAAACTGTTTTTT
CAWRDRDRPEKLFF
>NA|16|NA|TRBV18|TRBJ2-2
TGTGCCAGCTCACCACGAAGGGACATTAACACCGGGGAGCTGTTTTTT
CASSPRRDINTGELFF
>NA|12|NA|TRBV12-3/TRBV12-4|TRBJ2-1
TGTGCCAGCAGCCCTAACTACAATGAGCAGTTCTTC
CASSPNYNEQFF
>TRBD1|14|NA|TRBV5-1|TRBJ2-7
TGCGCCAGCAGTCTTGGACAGGAAGGATACGAGCAGTACTTC
CASSLGQEGYEQYF
>TRBD1|16|NA|TRBV19|TRBJ2-1
TGTGCCAGTAGTAAGGCGTCAGGGGGCGTAGTAAATGAGCAGTTCTTC
CASSKASGGVVNEQFF
>NA|13|NA|TRBV2|TRBJ1-1
TGTGCCAGCAGTGAGGGGTTACAGACTGAAGCTTTCTTT
CASSEGLQTEAFF
>NA|16|NA|TRBV29-1|TRBJ1-2
TGCAGCGTTGAAGATCGTTCGGGGTATGTCGCGAATGGCTACACCTTC
CSVEDRSGYVANGYTF
>NA|13|NA|TRBV7-9|TRBJ1-1
TGTGCCAGCAGCTTAGATTGGGGGACTGAAGCTTTCTTT
CASSLDWGTEAFF
>TRBD1|16|NA|TRBV15|TRBJ2-7
TGTGCCACCAGCTCCAGGGGGGACAGGGGTGTCCACGAGCAGTACTTC
CATSSRGDRGVHEQYF
>NA|14|NA|TRBV7-2|TRBJ1-2
TGTGCCAGCAGCTTAGGACGGCTGAACTATGGCTACACCTTC
CASSLGRLNYGYTF
>TRBD1|16|NA|TRBV2|TRBJ1-4
TGTGCCAGCAGTGAAGCTATACTTCTACAGGGGGCGAAACTGTTTTTT
CASSEAILLQGAKLFF
>NA|15|NA|TRBV24-1|TRBJ1-4
TGTGCCACCAGTGATGGTCGAGGGGGACCACAAAAACTGTTTTTT
CATSDGRGGPQKLFF
>NA|12|NA|TRBV11-2|TRBJ2-7
TGTGCCAGCAGCGCCCGGACTGCTCGCCAGTACTTC
CASSARTARQYF
>NA|17|NA|TRBV3-1/TRBV3-2|TRBJ1-3
TGTGCCAGCAGCCAAGTTTACAGGGCCAGCTCTGGAAACACCATATATTTT
CASSQVYRASSGNTIYF
>NA|15|NA|TRBV28|TRBJ2-1
TGTGCCAGCAGTTTAGAGACTCTCTCGCCCAATGAGCAGTTCTTC
CASSLETLSPNEQFF
>NA|19|few|TRBV2|TRBJ1-6
TGTGCCAGCAGTGCGCCCGACAGTGTTGGTATATCCTATAATTCACCCCTCCACTTT
CASSAPDSVGISYNSPLHF
>NA|15|NA|TRBV18|TRBJ2-1
TGTGCCAGCTCACCACAGAGGGCCCCGGGCAATGAGCAGTTCTTC
CASSPQRAPGNEQFF
>NA|13|NA|TRBV12-3/TRBV12-4|TRBJ1-1
TGTGCCAGCCGTCGAGGGGGGGGGCATGAAGCTTTCTTT
CASRRGGGHEAFF
>NA|15|NA|TRBV18|TRBJ1-5
TGTGCCAGCTCACCCCGACACCTCCCCACCCAGCCCCAGCATTTT
CASSPRHLPTQPQHF
>TRBD1|13|NA|TRBV29-1|TRBJ1-2
TGCAGCGTCCATATTACAGGGGGGGAGGGCTACACCTTC
CSVHITGGEGYTF
>NA|12|NA|TRBV9|TRBJ1-2
TGTGCCAGCAGCGGAGGCCCCTATGGCTACACCTTC
CASSGGPYGYTF